This T cell receptor beta chain is drawn from a study of blood T cell repertoires in COVID-19 (dated by TCRdb to the early 2020s). Study-wide context: The collaborator samples originated in the United States, Italy and Spain and spanned the acute and convalescent phases of COVID-19. The prospective study material was composed of cDNA or gDNA derived from T cells, B-cell-depleted T cells, or PBMCs. The dataset comprised deeply sampled blood TCRbeta repertoires from subjects exposed to, actively infected with, or recovered from COVID-19. The repertoires were released in a freely available public database meant as a resource for research on the immune response to SARS-CoV-2. The samples were drawn from two sources: the first 160 participants of the ongoing ImmuneRACE study, and 1,254 subjects contributed by 6 global collaborators. Nearly every sample came with metadata listing a de-identified subject ID, COVID-19 status, age in years and sex. HLA class I and class II types, where available, came from metadata supplied by the sample provider rather than from assay-based typing. Summary of the overall study and its limitations: The amount of clinical and demographic metadata varied by source and participant and was provided uncurated.

The CDR3, from cysteine to phenylalanine, totals 13 residues. The sequence is cut down to CDR3 DNA, 39 bases in frame from base 1. Per the germline V gene, KGHSH is the CDR1 and LQKENI is the CDR2. V and J lose 3 bases and 4 bases, and a span of 9 bases separates them. The immunoSEQ Assay, a bias-controlled multiplex PCR, was used to amplify TCRbeta CDR3 regions from genomic DNA. In the paper's pipeline: The number of nucleated cells in each sample was estimated by amplification of reference gene primers within the assay. To quantify the absolute abundance of each unique TCRbeta CDR3 rearrangement, sequence reads were collapsed and filtered. For each sample, productive Simpson clonality was calculated as the square root of Simpson's diversity index over productive rearrangements. Entries here come from immuneACCESS through TCRdb and include only in-frame sequences with V and J called. Some clones fail to appear in such tables; in the studies checked, an unresolved V gene covers under half of the shortfall, and the cause of the remainder is unknown. V and J calls and clone size come straight from that table; D and trimming were deduced from the DNA. The sample yields about 170,000 clones; 85% to 90% were counted once. The ten largest clones capture roughly 3.7% of the sample.

This clone has just a few counts. Its antigen remains undetermined. No base quality values were provided; no much bigger clone lies one nucleotide off. Each collaborating institution followed its own protocols to collect whole blood in K2EDTA tubes. For TCRbeta analysis, collaborators shipped samples as frozen whole blood, isolated PBMCs, or DNA extracted from either of those sample types. In this chain, TRBV18 is recombined with TRBJ1-2, with the D gene too uncertain to name. Sequenced sample: peripheral blood. This receptor was taken from a man aged 18 to 29 with active or convalescent COVID-19. Here the CDR3 is given as CASSPAETYGYTF. The DNA sequence is TGTGCCAGCTCACCTGCGGAGACCTATGGCTACACCTTC.